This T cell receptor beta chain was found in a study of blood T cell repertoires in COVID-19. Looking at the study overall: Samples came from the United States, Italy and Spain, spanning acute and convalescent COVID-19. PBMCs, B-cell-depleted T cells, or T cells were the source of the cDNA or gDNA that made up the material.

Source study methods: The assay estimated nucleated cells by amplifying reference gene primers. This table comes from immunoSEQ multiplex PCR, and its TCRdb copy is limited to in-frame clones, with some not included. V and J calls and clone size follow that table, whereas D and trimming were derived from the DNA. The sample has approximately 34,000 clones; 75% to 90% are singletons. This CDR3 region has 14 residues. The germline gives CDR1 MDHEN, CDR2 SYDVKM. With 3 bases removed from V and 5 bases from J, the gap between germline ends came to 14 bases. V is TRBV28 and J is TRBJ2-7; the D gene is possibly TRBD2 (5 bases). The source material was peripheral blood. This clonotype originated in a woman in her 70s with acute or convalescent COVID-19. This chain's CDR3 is CASSFREEFDEQYF. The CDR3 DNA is TGTGCCAGCAGTTTCCGGGAAGAGTTCGACGAGCAGTACTTC.